One TCR beta chain is described in this entry. The CDR3 loop spans 13 amino acids. Germline CDR1 and CDR2: MNHEY and SVGAGI. The V end was cut by 3 bases, the J end by 4 bases, with 9 bases between. Use of 60 Vbeta and 13 Jbeta primers characterized the PCR. Assay used: immunoSEQ multiplex PCR; TCRdb lists only in-frame clones, some missing. The table has 85,000 to 130,000 clones, 76% seen once; the top ten hold roughly 5.4%. These data belong to a study of cytomegalovirus exposure and HLA in healthy donors. Source material: PBMCs. The source of this sequence is a woman between 18 and 30 years old in good health and CMV-seropositive. V is TRBV6-5 and J is TRBJ1-1; D is perhaps TRBD1 (6 bases). The CDR3 sequence is CASSYYRATEAFF. The CDR3, as DNA: TGTGCCAGCAGTTATTACAGGGCCACTGAAGCTTTCTTT.